This TCR beta chain was found in a study of regulatory T cells in long-lasting Graves disease. This sample's time point: newly diagnosed GD, antithyroid drugs for less than 3 months. The TCR library was made from RNA extracted from PBMCs. Construction of the TCR beta libraries employed iRepertoire HTBI primers in conjunction with Arm-PCR of CDR3 regions. MiXCR, run by TCRdb on the multiplex PCR reads, gives a single entry per CDR3 protein. Among around 400,000 distinct CDR3 sequences listed, approximately 16% were seen once. This clonotype occurred a few times. Trimming took 1 base from V and 6 from J; bases not matched to a gene: 18. Germline loops: CDR1 LGHNA, CDR2 YNFKEQ. There are 20 residues in the CDR3. These sequences were also reported in another study, on T cells in Graves' hyperthyroidism and ophthalmopathy.

The source was peripheral blood mononuclear cells (PBMCs), collected at new diagnosis, from a patient treated with antithyroid drugs. The clonotype was recovered from a woman aged 40 to 50 with Graves disease. J is TRBJ2-2 and V is TRBV4-2; the match to TRBD2 covers 9 bases. Written as DNA, the CDR3 is TGTGCCAGCAGCCAAGGTACCTGGATGTTAGCGGGGGTGAGCGCCGGGGAGCTGTTTTTT. As protein: CASSQGTWMLAGVSAGELFF.